This TCR beta chain was retrieved from a study of identical twins. Each CDR3 protein gets one entry after TCRdb re-called the 5' RACE reads with MiXCR. The sample includes fewer than 650,000 distinct CDR3 sequences, more than 9% of them seen just once. The CDR3 is made up of 14 amino acids. Germline V gene data show CDR1 as SGHVS and CDR2 as FQNEAQ. V was pared by 0 bases and J by 12 bases, with 18 bases between. This clonotype came up a few times. The same sample was also used in a study of yellow fever vaccine responses in identical twins.

Sequencing was carried out using PBMCs. The source is a woman between 18 and 29 years old in good health. The V gene is TRBV7-8, the J gene TRBJ2-7; TRBD2 might be the D (7 bases). CDR3 loop: CASSLAGGPFLPYF. CDR3 nucleotide sequence: TGTGCCAGCAGCTTAGCGGGGGGGCCCTTCCTTCCGTACTTC.